The 32 T cell receptor beta chains reported below all come from one sample, sequenced in a study of regulatory T cells in long-lasting Graves disease. According to the study, TCR beta libraries were built with iRepertoire HTBI primers and CDR3-region Arm-PCR. TCRdb re-called the multiplex PCR reads through MiXCR, storing one row per CDR3 protein. This table holds about 240,000 distinct CDR3 sequences, about 19% found once. Time point noted: newly diagnosed GD, antithyroid drugs for less than 3 months. From PBMCs, RNA was extracted and then used to make the TCR library. Sample: peripheral blood mononuclear cells (PBMCs), taken at new diagnosis, from a patient treated with antithyroid drugs. All receptors derive from a female donor with Graves disease.

The genes are TRBV2 and TRBJ2-5, with 10 bases lining up with TRBD2. Trimming took 6 bases from V and 1 from J; bases not matched to a gene: 5. This CDR3 is built from 15 residues. CDR1 and CDR2 (germline): SNHLY, FYNNEI. The CDR3: CASRSGTSVQETQYF. CDR3 nucleotide sequence: TGTGCCAGCAGGTCCGGGACTAGCGTCCAAGAGACCCAGTACTTC.

At least ten counts were recorded for this clonotype. J is TRBJ2-7 and V is TRBV29-1; 7 nucleotides align to TRBD1. The CDR3 runs to 15 residues. Germline lookup yields CDR1 SQVTM and CDR2 ANQGSEA. Trimming at V came to 6 bases and at J to 2 bases, leaving 13 bases not matched to a gene. CDR3 amino acids: CSVAAWTGGPYEQYF. In DNA form, the CDR3 reads TGCAGCGTCGCCGCCTGGACAGGAGGCCCCTACGAGCAGTACTTC.

This clonotype is a singleton in its sample. It is likely a read error: a sequence one base away is far more abundant. This chain's CDR3 is CAISETGGRQPQHF. CDR3 nucleotide sequence: TGTGCCATCAGTGAGACAGGGGGCCGGCAGCCCCAGCATTTT. The chain combines TRBV10-3 with TRBJ1-5, with 9 bases matching TRBD1. Germline V gives CDR1 ENHRY, CDR2 SYGVKD. The ends lost 2 bases at V and 7 bases at J; junction bases unmatched: 3. The CDR3 has 14 amino acids.

About this clonotype itself: A much larger clone differs by one base, so this may be a read error. The V call is TRBV7-2, the J call TRBJ2-7; 9 positions match TRBD1. The better agreement between TRBJ2-5 and the DNA end casts doubt on the J call. The CDR3 covers 16 residues. Germline lookup yields CDR1 SGHTA and CDR2 FQGNSA. CDR3 in amino acids: CVSSLARNRGQETQYF. CDR3 coding DNA: TGTGTCAGCAGCTTAGCGCGGAACAGGGGGCAGGAGACCCAGTACTTC.

This clonotype was found a few times. This chain joins TRBV20-1 and TRBJ1-5, with D perhaps TRBD2 (6 bases). The J call may be in error: the DNA end matches TRBJ2-3 better. The V gene's germline CDR1 is DFQATT and CDR2 SNEGSKA (reference sequence). CDR3 size: 12 residues. The CDR3 spells CSGKGGNQPQYF. The CDR3 DNA follows: TGCAGTGGGAAGGGCGGGAATCAGCCCCAGTATTTT.

This clonotype has a handful of counts. A much larger clonotype is one base distant, so this may be a read error. The rearrangement links TRBV5-1 to TRBJ2-1, with 8 bases fitting TRBD1. Germline V CDR1 and CDR2: SGHRS, YFSETQ. This CDR3 has 14 residues. CDR3 in amino acids: CASSLTGGYNKQFF. The CDR3 DNA reads as TGCGCCAGCAGCTTGACAGGGGGGTACAATAAGCAGTTCTTC.

A word on this clonotype: A far larger clone is a single base away, which makes a read error likely. This chain uses TRBV2 with TRBJ2-5; D could derive from TRBD1 or TRBD2 (6 bases each). The CDR3 is 15 amino acids. Germline V gene sequence: CDR1 SNHLY, CDR2 FYNNEI. Trimming took off 5 bases at V and 2 bases at J, with 15 bases between the two ends. The CDR3 region is CASSYTRGQQETQYF. The CDR3 DNA follows: TGTGCCAGCAGTTATACCCGGGGGCAGCAAGAGACCCAGTACTTC. The whole variable domain, remainder taken from reference TRBV2 and TRBJ2-5, is EPEVTQTPSHQVTQMGQEVILRCVPISNHLYFYWYRQILGQKVEFLVSFYNNEISEKSEIFDDQFSVERPDGSNFTLKIRSTKLEDSAMYFCASSYTRGQQETQYFGPGTRLLVL.

This clonotype was seen repeatedly, ten times or more. The rearrangement uses TRBV20-1 and TRBJ1-1; D uncertain. There are 14 residues in the CDR3. The V gene lost 3 bases and the J gene lost 0 bases, with 11 bases spanning the gap. Germline loops: CDR1 DFQATT, CDR2 SNEGSKA (reference sequence). The CDR3 region is CSARTIPLNTEAFF. The CDR3 DNA is TGCAGTGCTAGGACTATCCCTCTGAACACTGAAGCTTTCTTT.

This clonotype came up once. A much larger clonotype is one base distant, so this may be a read error. The chain uses TRBV5-4 and TRBJ2-2; TRBD1 aligns across 8 bases. The CDR3 is 15 residues long. Germline assignment: CDR1 SGHNT and CDR2 YYREEE (reference sequence). The CDR3, as DNA: TGTGCCTGCAGCTTACGGCAGGGGGCAAGCGGGGAGCTGTTTTTT. Translating it yields CACSLRQGASGELFF. Drawing the rest from reference TRBV5-4 and TRBJ2-2, the complete variable domain is ETGVTQSPTHLIKTRGQQVTLRCSSQSGHNTVSWYQQALGQGPQFIFQYYREEENGRGNFPPRFSGLQFPNYSSELNVNALELDDSALYLCACSLRQGASGELFFGEGSRLTVL.

Comment on this clonotype: A read error may be the cause here, since a much bigger clone is one base away. The chain employs TRBV5-1 and TRBJ1-4; weak D call: TRBD1 (6 bases). CDR1 and CDR2 (germline): SGHRS, YFSETQ. V lost 0 bases, J lost 14 bases, and 14 bases lay in between. CDR3 size: 13 residues. The CDR3 region is CASSLDVGGGLFF. The CDR3 DNA sequence: TGCGCCAGCAGCTTGGACGTCGGTGGGGGCCTGTTTTTT.

The sample holds many counts of this clonotype. The rearrangement uses TRBV6-1 and TRBJ1-5; unclear D gene. Germline V gene lookup returns CDR1 MNHNS and CDR2 SASEGT. The CDR3 covers 13 residues. Deletions cut 2 bases from V and 4 bases from J, with 6 bases between. CDR3 DNA sequence: TGTGCCAGCAGTGAAATACCTAATCAGCCCCAGCATTTT. Its protein is CASSEIPNQPQHF.

The rearrangement links TRBV7-8 to TRBJ1-1; D perhaps matches TRBD1 (5 bases). The CDR3 runs 16 residues. V lost 6 bases to trimming and J lost 2 bases, with 19 bases between them. Germline CDR1 and CDR2: SGHVS and FQNEAQ. The DNA for the CDR3 is TGTGCCAGCAGTTCCTCCGCGGGCGGGACCAACACTGAAGCTTTCTTT. Translation gives CASSSSAGGTNTEAFF.

Comment on this clonotype: A far larger clone is just one base off, so this is likely a read error. This CDR3 fails to terminate in the conserved phenylalanine or tryptophan, so it likely reflects a read error. This chain joins TRBV19 and TRBJ1-1; D is perhaps TRBD1 (5 bases). V was cut by 9 bases and J by 3 bases, with 20 bases left in between. CDR1 is LNHDA and CDR2 is SQIVND in the germline V gene (reference sequence). The CDR3 contains 15 residues. CDR3 DNA sequence: TGTGCCAGCAGTTTAGAGCAGGGTATGTACACTGAAGCTTTCCTT. Translated: CASSLEQGMYTEAFL.

This clonotype was seen many times. The chain couples TRBV5-4 to TRBJ2-1; 14 nucleotides match TRBD2. V was clipped by 4 bases and J by 4 bases; unmatched bases: 10. Germline CDR1 and CDR2: SGHNT and YYREEE (reference sequence). The CDR3 consists of 18 residues. The CDR3 is CASSHGTSGSSLYNEQFF. CDR3 sequence (DNA): TGTGCCAGCAGCCACGGGACTAGCGGGAGTAGCTTGTACAATGAGCAGTTCTTC.

This clonotype was seen many times. The rearrangement links TRBV5-5 to TRBJ2-4, with D tentatively TRBD1 (6 bases). The V gene's germline CDR1 is SGHKS and CDR2 YYEKEE (reference sequence). CDR3 size: 15 residues. V lost 5 bases, J lost 7 bases, and 19 bases lay in between. DNA for the CDR3: TGTGCCAGCAGGTACAGGGATTCTCGGGTGAACATTCAGTACTTC. Its protein product is CASRYRDSRVNIQYF.

With respect to this clonotype: This may arise from a read error, as a much more abundant clone is one base away. The chain uses TRBV6-5 and TRBJ1-1; D not resolved. Germline V gene lookup returns CDR1 MNHEY and CDR2 SVGAGI. The CDR3 totals 13 residues. This chain's CDR3 is CAGSYASRVTAFF. Here the CDR3 DNA reads TGTGCCGGCAGTTACGCCTCGCGGGTAACGGCTTTCTTT.

Many counts were recorded for this clonotype. The chain employs TRBV20-1 and TRBJ2-3; 8 nucleotides match TRBD1. The CDR3 is 15 residues long. In germline, CDR1 is DFQATT, CDR2 SNEGSKA (reference sequence). The V and J ends lost 6 bases and 3 bases, in that order; junction bases with no gene match: 11. The DNA of the CDR3 is TGCAGTGCCCCCCCGACAGGGGATTGGACAGATACGCAGTATTTT. It specifies CSAPPTGDWTDTQYF.

At least ten counts were recorded for this clonotype. The V gene is TRBV5-1, the J gene TRBJ2-1; 11 bases line up with TRBD2. The CDR3 extends over 18 amino acids. J lost 7 bases, V lost 0 bases, and 12 bases had no gene match. CDR1 is SGHRS and CDR2 is YFSETQ in the germline V gene. The CDR3: CASSLALAGGPRGNEQFF. CDR3 nucleotides: TGCGCCAGCAGCTTGGCGCTAGCGGGAGGCCCTAGAGGGAATGAGCAGTTCTTC.

The table lists this clonotype with a few counts. V usage is TRBV7-9 and J usage is TRBJ1-2; the D gene is possibly TRBD1 (5 bases). In germline, CDR1 is SEHNR, CDR2 FQNEAQ (reference sequence). The CDR3 extends over 14 amino acids. V was trimmed by 7 bases and J by 6 bases, leaving 18 bases between them. The CDR3 DNA reads TGTGCCAGCAACGGGGACGGATCCCCCCATGGCTACACCTTC. Its translation is CASNGDGSPHGYTF.

This clonotype was counted once. This chain links TRBV5-4 with TRBJ2-3; TRBD1 matches at 7 bases. The ends lost 2 bases at V and 6 bases at J; junction bases unmatched: 3. From germline, CDR1 is SGHNT and CDR2 YYREEE (reference sequence). The CDR3 is made up of 13 amino acids. CDR3 nucleotide sequence: TGTGCCAGCAGCTTCCAGGGGGTTGATACGCAGTATTTT. The encoded protein is CASSFQGVDTQYF.

Ten or more counts support this clonotype. The CDR3 protein is CASSPTGTGGGNEQFF. DNA of the CDR3: TGTGCCAGCTCACCAACCGGGACAGGGGGTGGCAATGAGCAGTTCTTC. The rearrangement uses TRBV18 and TRBJ2-1, with 11 bases fitting TRBD1. Trimming took 2 bases from V and 6 from J; bases not matched to a gene: 6. CDR1 and CDR2 (germline): KGHSH, LQKENI. CDR3 length: 16 residues.

This clonotype has ten or more counts. The CDR3 protein is CASSRWGAGTGELFF. CDR3 coding DNA: TGCGCCAGCAGTCGTTGGGGAGCTGGGACCGGGGAGCTGTTTTTT. The V and J genes are TRBV5-1 and TRBJ2-2, with D perhaps matching TRBD2 (5 bases). The CDR3 extends over 15 amino acids. CDR1 and CDR2 (germline): SGHRS, YFSETQ. Trimming removed 5 bases at V and 5 bases at J, with 16 bases between.

This clonotype appeared many times. The chain carries TRBV10-3 and TRBJ1-6, with 7 bases aligning to TRBD1. The germline V gene has CDR1 ENHRY and CDR2 SYGVKD. V shed 8 bases, J shed 8 bases, and the junction held 6 bases outside the gene matches. The CDR3 totals 13 residues. CDR3 region: CAIGGQPDSPLHF. For the CDR3, the DNA is TGTGCCATCGGGGGACAGCCAGATTCACCCCTCCACTTT.

This clonotype was recorded at least ten times. V gene TRBV3-1 combines with J gene TRBJ2-1, with TRBD2 matching over 8 bases. This CDR3 is built from 17 residues. Losses at the gene ends were 1 base for V and 8 bases for J; bases not matched to a gene: 13. CDR1 is LGHDT, CDR2 YNNKEL, per germline (reference sequence). The chain's CDR3 is CASSQVIGVAGRDEQFF. The CDR3 region has the DNA TGTGCCAGCAGCCAAGTGATAGGGGTAGCGGGAAGAGATGAGCAGTTCTTC.

This clonotype was observed at least ten times. The CDR3 loop is CASGRGQGNQPQHF. DNA for the CDR3: TGTGCCAGCGGCCGAGGACAGGGCAATCAGCCCCAGCATTTT. The rearrangement links TRBV2 to TRBJ1-5, with 7 bases aligning to TRBD1. The CDR3 loop spans 14 amino acids. Trimming cost V 8 bases and J 2 bases; bases outside gene matches: 6. Germline V CDR1 and CDR2: SNHLY, FYNNEI.

This clonotype was counted only a few times. V gene TRBV7-9 combines with J gene TRBJ2-6, with D perhaps TRBD1 or TRBD2 (5 bases each). Trimming cost V 5 bases and J 0 bases, with 14 bases left between them. This CDR3 is built from 17 residues. Per germline, CDR1 SEHNR and CDR2 FQNEAQ (reference sequence). CDR3 sequence (DNA): TGTGCCAGCAGCACAAATCCCGGGGCCTCTGGGGCCAACGTCCTGACTTTC. Its protein product is CASSTNPGASGANVLTF.

This clonotype was detected ten times or more. The chain is built from TRBV27 and TRBJ1-4, with a tentative D call TRBD1 (6 bases). Germline-derived CDR1 and CDR2 are MNHEY and SMNVEV (reference sequence). CDR3 length: 17 residues. The ends were cut back, 6 bases at V and 0 bases at J, with 17 bases in the middle. DNA for the CDR3: TGTGCCAGCAGCCCCCTACAGGGCATTGCAACTAATGAAAAACTGTTTTTT. This encodes CASSPLQGIATNEKLFF. Combining the CDR3 with reference TRBV27 and TRBJ1-4 gives the whole variable domain EAQVTQNPRYLITVTGKKLTVTCSQNMNHEYMSWYRQDPGLGLRQIYYSMNVEVTDKGDVPEGYKVSRKEKRNFPLILESPSPNQTSLYFCASSPLQGIATNEKLFFGSGTQLSVL.

The CDR3 loop reads CASTRDSFYNEQFF. As DNA, the CDR3 is TGTGCCAGCACCCGGGACAGTTTCTACAATGAGCAGTTCTTC. This chain uses TRBV6-1 with TRBJ2-1; 7 positions match TRBD1. Unmatched junction bases numbered 6, after V lost 7 bases and J lost 3 bases. The germline V gene encodes CDR1 MNHNS and CDR2 SASEGT. The length of the CDR3 is 14 residues.

This clonotype was recorded many times. J is TRBJ2-1 and V is TRBV3-1, with a possible D match to TRBD1 (5 bases). The V and J ends lost 4 bases and 3 bases respectively, with 13 bases between them. Germline CDR1 reads LGHDT; CDR2 reads YNNKEL (reference sequence). There are 15 residues in the CDR3. CDR3 DNA: TGTGCCAGCAGCCCAGGGAAATCGGACTACAATGAGCAGTTCTTC. It specifies CASSPGKSDYNEQFF.

Many counts were recorded for this clonotype. The chain employs TRBV2 and TRBJ1-2; a possible D gene is TRBD1 (5 bases). Germline V CDR1 and CDR2: SNHLY, FYNNEI. V shed 6 bases and J shed 2 bases, with 16 bases lying between them. This CDR3 spans 15 amino acids. The CDR3: CASRRRGGENYGYTF. CDR3 nucleotides: TGTGCCAGCAGGAGGCGGGGGGGGGAGAACTATGGCTACACCTTC.

This clonotype was seen repeatedly, ten times or more. The CDR3 coding sequence is TGTGCCAGCAGTACCCCCTTGGGGGGCGATGAGACCCAGTACTTC. Residues: CASSTPLGGDETQYF. V usage is TRBV6-2 or TRBV6-3 and J usage is TRBJ2-5, with D perhaps being TRBD1 or TRBD2 (6 bases each). Germline lookup yields CDR1 MNHEY and CDR2 SVGEGT. V lost 5 bases, J lost 5 bases, and 18 bases lay in between. The length of the CDR3 is 15 residues.

This clonotype occurred many times. This chain uses TRBV7-2 with TRBJ1-6; possible D gene TRBD1, 6 bases. Germline values: CDR1 SGHTA, CDR2 FQGNSA. Trimming stripped 3 bases from V and 5 bases from J, with 11 bases between. The CDR3 has 15 residues. CDR3 sequence: CASSLAGVNNSPLHF. CDR3 coding DNA: TGTGCCAGCAGCTTGGCAGGGGTGAATAATTCACCCCTCCACTTT.